The subject of this entry is one T cell receptor beta chain. This sample stems from a study of CD8+ T cells in alopecia areata. V lost 3 bases and J 0 bases, leaving 2 bases between the germline ends. The CDR3 has 11 residues. CDR1 and CDR2 from the germline V gene are DFQATT and SNEGSKA (reference sequence). Reverse transcribed after extraction, RNA yielded cDNA as the sequencing template. Sequencing was performed with immunoSEQ multiplex PCR; in TCRdb, only in-frame clones are kept and a portion is missing. The sample carries 80,000 to 100,000 clones, 35% to 50% recorded once. Sequenced material: CD4+ T cells sorted from blood. The sequence was obtained from a human donor with alopecia areata. The chain employs TRBV20-1 and TRBJ1-1; no firm D call. The CDR3 DNA is TGCAGTGCTAGGGTGAACACTGAAGCTTTCTTT. Its translation: CSARVNTEAFF.